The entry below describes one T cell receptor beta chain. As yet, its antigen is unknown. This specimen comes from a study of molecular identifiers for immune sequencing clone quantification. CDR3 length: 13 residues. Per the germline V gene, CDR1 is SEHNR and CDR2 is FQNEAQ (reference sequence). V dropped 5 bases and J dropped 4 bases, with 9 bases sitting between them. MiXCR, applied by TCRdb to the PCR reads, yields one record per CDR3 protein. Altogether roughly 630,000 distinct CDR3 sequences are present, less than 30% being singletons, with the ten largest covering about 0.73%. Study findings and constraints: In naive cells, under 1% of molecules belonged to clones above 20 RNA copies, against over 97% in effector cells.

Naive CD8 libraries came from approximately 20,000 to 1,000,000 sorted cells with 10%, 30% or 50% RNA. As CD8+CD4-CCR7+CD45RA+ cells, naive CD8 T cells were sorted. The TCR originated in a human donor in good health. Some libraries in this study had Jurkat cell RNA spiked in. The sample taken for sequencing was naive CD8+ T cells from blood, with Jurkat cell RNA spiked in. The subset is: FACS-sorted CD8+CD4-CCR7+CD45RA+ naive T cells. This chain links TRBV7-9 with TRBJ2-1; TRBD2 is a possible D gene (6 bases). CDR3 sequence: CASSAGTYNEQFF. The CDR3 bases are TGTGCCAGCAGCGCCGGGACTTACAATGAGCAGTTCTTC.